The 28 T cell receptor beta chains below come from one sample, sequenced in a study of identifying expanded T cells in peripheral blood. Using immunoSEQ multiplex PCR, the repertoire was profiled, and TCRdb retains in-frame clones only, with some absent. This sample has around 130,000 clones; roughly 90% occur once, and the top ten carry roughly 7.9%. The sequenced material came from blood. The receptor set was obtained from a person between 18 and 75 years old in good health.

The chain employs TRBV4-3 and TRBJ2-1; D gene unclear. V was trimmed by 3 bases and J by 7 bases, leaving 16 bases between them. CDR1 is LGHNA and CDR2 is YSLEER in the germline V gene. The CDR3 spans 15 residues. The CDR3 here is CASSHGRTSLNEQFF. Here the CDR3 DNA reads TGCGCCAGCAGCCACGGCCGGACCAGCTTGAATGAGCAGTTCTTC.

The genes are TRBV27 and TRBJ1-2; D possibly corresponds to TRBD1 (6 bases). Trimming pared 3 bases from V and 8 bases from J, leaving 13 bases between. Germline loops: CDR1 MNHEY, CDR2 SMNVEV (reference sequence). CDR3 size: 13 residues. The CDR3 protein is CASSLGGARGYTF. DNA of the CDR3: TGTGCCAGCAGTTTGGGGGGGGCGAGGGGCTACACCTTC.

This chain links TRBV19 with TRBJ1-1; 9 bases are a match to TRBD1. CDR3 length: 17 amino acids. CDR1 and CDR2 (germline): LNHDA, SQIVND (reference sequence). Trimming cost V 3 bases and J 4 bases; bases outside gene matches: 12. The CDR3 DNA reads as TGTGCCAGTAGTATCCCCGGGACAGGGTCGGGGGCCACTGAAGCTTTCTTT. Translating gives CASSIPGTGSGATEAFF. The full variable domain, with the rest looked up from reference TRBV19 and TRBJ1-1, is DGGITQSPKYLFRKEGQNVTLSCEQNLNHDAMYWYRQDPGQGLRLIYYSQIVNDFQKGDIAEGYSVSREKKESFPLTVTSAQKNPTAFYLCASSIPGTGSGATEAFFGQGTRLTVV.

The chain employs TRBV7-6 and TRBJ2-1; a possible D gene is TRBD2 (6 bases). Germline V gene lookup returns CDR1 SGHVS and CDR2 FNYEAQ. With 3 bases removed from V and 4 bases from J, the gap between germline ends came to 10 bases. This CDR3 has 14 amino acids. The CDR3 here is CASSFEGLYNEQFF. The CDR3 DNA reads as TGTGCCAGCAGCTTTGAGGGACTGTACAATGAGCAGTTCTTC.

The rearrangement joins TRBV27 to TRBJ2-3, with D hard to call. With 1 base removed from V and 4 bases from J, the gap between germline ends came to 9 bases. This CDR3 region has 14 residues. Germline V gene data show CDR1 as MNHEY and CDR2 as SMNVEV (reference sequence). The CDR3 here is CASSLWAASDTQYF. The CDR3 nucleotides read TGTGCCAGCAGTTTATGGGCAGCCTCAGATACGCAGTATTTT.

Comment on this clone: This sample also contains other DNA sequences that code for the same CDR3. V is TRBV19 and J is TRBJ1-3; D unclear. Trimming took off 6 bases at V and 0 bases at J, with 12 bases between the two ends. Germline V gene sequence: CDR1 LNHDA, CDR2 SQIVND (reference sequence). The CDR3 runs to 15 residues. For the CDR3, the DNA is TGTGCCAGTAGGAGTAAGACCGGCTCTGGAAACACCATATATTTT. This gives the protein CASRSKTGSGNTIYF.

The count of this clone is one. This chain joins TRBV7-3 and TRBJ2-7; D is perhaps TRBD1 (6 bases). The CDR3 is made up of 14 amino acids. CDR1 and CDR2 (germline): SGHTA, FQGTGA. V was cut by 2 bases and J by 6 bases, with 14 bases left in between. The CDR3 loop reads CASSLSRDTLEQYF. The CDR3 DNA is TGTGCCAGCAGCTTATCGAGGGACACCCTCGAGCAGTACTTC.

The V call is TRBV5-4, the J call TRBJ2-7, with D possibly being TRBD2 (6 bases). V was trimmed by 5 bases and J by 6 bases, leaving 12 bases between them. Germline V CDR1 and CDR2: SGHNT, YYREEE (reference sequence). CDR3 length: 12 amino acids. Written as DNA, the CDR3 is TGTGCCAGCAGTAGAACGGGGGTCGAGCAGTACTTC. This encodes CASSRTGVEQYF.

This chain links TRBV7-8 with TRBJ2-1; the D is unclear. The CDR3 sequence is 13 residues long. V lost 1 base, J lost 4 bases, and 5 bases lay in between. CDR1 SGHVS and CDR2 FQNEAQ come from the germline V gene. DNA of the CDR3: TGTGCCAGCAGCTTAGTCCAGTACAATGAGCAGTTCTTC. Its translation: CASSLVQYNEQFF. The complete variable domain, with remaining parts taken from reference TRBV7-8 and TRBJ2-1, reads GAGVSQSPRYKVAKRGQDVALRCDPISGHVSLFWYQQALGQGPEFLTYFQNEAQLDKSGLPSDRFFAERPEGSVSTLKIQRTQQEDSAVYLCASSLVQYNEQFFGPGTRLTVL.

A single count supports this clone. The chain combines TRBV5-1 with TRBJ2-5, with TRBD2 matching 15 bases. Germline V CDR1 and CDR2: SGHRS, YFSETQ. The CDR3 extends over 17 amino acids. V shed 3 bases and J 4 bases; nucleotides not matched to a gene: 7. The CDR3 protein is CASSWGLAGGGGETQYF. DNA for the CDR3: TGCGCCAGCAGCTGGGGACTAGCGGGAGGAGGGGGAGAGACCCAGTACTTC.

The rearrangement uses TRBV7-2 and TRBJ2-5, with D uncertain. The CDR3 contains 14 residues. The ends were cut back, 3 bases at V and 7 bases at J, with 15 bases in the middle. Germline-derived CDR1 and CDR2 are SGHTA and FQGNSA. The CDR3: CASSFSSSKGTQYF. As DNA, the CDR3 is TGTGCCAGCAGCTTTTCGTCTTCCAAGGGGACCCAGTACTTC.

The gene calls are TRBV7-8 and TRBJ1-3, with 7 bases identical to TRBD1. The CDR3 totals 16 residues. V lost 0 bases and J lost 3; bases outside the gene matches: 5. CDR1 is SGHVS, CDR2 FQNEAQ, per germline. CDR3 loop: CASSLAGTGDGNTIYF. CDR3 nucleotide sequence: TGTGCCAGCAGCTTAGCAGGAACAGGGGATGGAAACACCATATATTTT.

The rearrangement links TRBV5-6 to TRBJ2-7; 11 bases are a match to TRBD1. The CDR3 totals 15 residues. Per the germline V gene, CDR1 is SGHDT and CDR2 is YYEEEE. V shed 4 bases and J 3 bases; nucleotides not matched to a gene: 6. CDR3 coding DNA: TGTGCCAGCAGCCCCCGGGACAGGGGGGTCTACGAGCAGTACTTC. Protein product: CASSPRDRGVYEQYF.

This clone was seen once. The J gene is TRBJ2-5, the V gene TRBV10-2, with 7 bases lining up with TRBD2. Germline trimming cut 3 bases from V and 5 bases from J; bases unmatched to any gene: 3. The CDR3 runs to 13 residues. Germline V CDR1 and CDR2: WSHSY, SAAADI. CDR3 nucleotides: TGCGCCAGCAGTGATTCAGCGGGGGAGACCCAGTACTTC. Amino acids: CASSDSAGETQYF.

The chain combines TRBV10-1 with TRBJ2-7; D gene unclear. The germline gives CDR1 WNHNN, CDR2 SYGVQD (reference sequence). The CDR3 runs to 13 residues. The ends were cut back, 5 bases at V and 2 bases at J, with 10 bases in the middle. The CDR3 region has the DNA TGCGCCAGCAGTCGACTCAAAACCTACGAGCAGTACTTC. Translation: CASSRLKTYEQYF.

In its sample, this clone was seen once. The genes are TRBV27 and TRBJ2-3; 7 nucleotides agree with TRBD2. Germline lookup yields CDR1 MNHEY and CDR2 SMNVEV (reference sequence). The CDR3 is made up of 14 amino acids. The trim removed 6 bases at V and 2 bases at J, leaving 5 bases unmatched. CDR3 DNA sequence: TGTGCCAGCAGACTAGCGAACCCCACAGATACGCAGTATTTT. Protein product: CASRLANPTDTQYF.

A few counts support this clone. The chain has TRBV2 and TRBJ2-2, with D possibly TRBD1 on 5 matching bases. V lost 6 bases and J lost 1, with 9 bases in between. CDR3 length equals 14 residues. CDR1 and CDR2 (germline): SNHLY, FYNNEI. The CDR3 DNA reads TGTGCCAGCAGCGTAGACAGGAACACCGGGGAGCTGTTTTTT. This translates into CASSVDRNTGELFF.

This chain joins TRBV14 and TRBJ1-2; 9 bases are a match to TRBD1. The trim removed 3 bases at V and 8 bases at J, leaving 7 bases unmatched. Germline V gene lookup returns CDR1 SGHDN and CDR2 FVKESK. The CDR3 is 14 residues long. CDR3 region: CASSHPGQGTGYTF. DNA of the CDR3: TGTGCCAGCAGCCATCCGGGACAGGGAACCGGCTACACCTTC.

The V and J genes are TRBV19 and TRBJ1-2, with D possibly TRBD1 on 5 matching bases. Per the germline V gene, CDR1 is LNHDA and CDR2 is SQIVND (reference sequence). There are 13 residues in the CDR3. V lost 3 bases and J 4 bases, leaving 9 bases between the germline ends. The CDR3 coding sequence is TGTGCCAGTAGTATGGGGCGGTCCTATGGCTACACCTTC. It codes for CASSMGRSYGYTF.

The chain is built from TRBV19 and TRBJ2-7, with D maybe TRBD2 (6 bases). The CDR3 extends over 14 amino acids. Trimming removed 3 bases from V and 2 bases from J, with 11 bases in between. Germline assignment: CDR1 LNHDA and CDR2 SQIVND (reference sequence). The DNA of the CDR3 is TGTGCCAGTAGTATTGGAGGGGTAACCTACGAGCAGTACTTC. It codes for CASSIGGVTYEQYF. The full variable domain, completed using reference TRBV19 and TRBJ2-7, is DGGITQSPKYLFRKEGQNVTLSCEQNLNHDAMYWYRQDPGQGLRLIYYSQIVNDFQKGDIAEGYSVSREKKESFPLTVTSAQKNPTAFYLCASSIGGVTYEQYFGPGTRLTVT.

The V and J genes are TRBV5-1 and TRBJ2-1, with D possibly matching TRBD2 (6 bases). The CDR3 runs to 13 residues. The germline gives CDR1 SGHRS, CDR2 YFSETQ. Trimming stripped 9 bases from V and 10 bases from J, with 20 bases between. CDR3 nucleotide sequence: TGCGCCACCTCCGGGGGAGAGGTGGGGGAGCAGTTCTTC. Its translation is CATSGGEVGEQFF.

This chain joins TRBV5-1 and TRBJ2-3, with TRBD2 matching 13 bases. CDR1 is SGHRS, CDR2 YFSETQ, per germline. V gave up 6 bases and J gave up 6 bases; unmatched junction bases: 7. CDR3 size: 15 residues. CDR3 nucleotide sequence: TGCGCCAGCACCACTAGCGGGAGGGCTTCGGATACGCAGTATTTT. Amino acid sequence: CASTTSGRASDTQYF.

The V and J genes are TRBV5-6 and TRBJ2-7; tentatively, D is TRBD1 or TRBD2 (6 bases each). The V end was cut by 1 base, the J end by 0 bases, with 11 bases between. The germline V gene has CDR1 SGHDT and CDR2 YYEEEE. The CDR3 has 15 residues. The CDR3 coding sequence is TGTGCCAGCAGCTTGCCGGGGGCGAGCTCCTACGAGCAGTACTTC. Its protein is CASSLPGASSYEQYF.

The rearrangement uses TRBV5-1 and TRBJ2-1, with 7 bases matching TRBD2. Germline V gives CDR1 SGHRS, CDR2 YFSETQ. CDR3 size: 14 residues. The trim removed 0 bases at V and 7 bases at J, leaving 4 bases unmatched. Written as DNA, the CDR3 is TGCGCCAGCAGCTTGGACACGGGGGGAAATGAGCAGTTCTTC. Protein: CASSLDTGGNEQFF.

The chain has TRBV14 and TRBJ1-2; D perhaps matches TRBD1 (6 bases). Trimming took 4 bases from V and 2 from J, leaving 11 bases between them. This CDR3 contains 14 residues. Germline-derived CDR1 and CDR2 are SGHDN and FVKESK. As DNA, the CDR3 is TGTGCCAGCAGCCGGGACACCAAGAACTATGGCTACACCTTC. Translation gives CASSRDTKNYGYTF.

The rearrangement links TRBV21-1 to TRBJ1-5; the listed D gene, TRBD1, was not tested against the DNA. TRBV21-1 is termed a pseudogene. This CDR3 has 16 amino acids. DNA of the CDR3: TGTGCCAGCAGCACCCAACCGACAGTTAGCAATCAGCCCCAGCATTTT. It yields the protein CASSTQPTVSNQPQHF.

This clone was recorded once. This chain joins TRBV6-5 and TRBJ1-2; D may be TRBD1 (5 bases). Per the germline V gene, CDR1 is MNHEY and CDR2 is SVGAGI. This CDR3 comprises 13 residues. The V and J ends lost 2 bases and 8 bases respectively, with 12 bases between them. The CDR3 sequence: CASSYGQGGGYTF. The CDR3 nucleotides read TGTGCCAGCAGTTACGGGCAGGGTGGCGGCTACACCTTC.

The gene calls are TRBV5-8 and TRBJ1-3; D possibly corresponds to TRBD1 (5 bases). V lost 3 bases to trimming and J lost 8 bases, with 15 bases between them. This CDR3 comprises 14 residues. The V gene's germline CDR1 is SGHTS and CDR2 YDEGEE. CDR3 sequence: CASSWDLGGDTIYF. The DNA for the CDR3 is TGTGCCAGCAGCTGGGACCTCGGAGGGGACACCATATATTTT.